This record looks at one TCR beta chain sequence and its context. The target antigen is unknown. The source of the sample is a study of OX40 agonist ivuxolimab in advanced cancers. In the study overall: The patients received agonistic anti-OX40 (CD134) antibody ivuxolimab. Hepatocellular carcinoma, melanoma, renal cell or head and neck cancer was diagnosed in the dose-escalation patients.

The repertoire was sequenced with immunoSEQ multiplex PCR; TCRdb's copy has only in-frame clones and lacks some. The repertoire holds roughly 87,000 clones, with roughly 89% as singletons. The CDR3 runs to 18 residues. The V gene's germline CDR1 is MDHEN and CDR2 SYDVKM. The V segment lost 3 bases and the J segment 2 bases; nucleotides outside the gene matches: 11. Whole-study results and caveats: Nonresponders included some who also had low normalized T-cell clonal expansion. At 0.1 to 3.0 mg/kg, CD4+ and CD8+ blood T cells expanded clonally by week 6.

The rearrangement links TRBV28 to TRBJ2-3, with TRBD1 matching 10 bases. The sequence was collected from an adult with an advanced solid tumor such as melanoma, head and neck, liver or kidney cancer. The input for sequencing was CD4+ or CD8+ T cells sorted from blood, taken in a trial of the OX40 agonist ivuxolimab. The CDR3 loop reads CASSFWTGGSTDTDTQYF. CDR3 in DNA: TGTGCCAGCAGTTTTTGGACAGGGGGGTCCACTGACACAGATACGCAGTATTTT.